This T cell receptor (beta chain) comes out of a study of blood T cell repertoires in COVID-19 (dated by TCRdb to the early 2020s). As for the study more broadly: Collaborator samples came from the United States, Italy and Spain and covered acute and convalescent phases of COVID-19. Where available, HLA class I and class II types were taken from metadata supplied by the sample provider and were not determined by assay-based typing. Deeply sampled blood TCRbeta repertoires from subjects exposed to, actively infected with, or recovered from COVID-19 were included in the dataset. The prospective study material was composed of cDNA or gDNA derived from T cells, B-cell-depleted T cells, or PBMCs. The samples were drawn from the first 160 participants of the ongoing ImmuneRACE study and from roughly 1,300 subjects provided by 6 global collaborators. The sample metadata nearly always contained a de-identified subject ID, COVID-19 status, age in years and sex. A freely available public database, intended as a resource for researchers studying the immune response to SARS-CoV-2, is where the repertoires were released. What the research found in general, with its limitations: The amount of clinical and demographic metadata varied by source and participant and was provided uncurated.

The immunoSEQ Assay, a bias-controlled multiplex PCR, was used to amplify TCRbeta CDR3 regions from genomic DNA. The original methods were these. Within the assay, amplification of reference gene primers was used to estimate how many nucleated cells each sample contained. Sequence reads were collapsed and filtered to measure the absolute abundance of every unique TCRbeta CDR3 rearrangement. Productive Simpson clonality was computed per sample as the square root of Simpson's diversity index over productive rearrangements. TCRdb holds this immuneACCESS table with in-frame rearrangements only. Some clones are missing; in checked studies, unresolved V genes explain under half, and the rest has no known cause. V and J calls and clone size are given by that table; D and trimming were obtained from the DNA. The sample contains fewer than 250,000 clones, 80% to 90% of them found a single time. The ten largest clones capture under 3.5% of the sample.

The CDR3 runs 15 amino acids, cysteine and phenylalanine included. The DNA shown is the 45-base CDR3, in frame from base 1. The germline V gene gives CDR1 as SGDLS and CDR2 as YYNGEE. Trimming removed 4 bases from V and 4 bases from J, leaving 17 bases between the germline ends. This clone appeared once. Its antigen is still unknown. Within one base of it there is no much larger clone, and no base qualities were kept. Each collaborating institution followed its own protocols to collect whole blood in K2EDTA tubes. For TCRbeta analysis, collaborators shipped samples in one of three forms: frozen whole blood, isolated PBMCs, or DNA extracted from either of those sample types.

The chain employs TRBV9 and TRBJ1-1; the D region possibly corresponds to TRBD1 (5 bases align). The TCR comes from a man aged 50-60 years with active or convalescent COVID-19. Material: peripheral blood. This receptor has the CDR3 CASSFVGHLSTEAFF. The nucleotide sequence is TGTGCCAGCAGCTTCGTCGGACATCTATCCACTGAAGCTTTCTTT.